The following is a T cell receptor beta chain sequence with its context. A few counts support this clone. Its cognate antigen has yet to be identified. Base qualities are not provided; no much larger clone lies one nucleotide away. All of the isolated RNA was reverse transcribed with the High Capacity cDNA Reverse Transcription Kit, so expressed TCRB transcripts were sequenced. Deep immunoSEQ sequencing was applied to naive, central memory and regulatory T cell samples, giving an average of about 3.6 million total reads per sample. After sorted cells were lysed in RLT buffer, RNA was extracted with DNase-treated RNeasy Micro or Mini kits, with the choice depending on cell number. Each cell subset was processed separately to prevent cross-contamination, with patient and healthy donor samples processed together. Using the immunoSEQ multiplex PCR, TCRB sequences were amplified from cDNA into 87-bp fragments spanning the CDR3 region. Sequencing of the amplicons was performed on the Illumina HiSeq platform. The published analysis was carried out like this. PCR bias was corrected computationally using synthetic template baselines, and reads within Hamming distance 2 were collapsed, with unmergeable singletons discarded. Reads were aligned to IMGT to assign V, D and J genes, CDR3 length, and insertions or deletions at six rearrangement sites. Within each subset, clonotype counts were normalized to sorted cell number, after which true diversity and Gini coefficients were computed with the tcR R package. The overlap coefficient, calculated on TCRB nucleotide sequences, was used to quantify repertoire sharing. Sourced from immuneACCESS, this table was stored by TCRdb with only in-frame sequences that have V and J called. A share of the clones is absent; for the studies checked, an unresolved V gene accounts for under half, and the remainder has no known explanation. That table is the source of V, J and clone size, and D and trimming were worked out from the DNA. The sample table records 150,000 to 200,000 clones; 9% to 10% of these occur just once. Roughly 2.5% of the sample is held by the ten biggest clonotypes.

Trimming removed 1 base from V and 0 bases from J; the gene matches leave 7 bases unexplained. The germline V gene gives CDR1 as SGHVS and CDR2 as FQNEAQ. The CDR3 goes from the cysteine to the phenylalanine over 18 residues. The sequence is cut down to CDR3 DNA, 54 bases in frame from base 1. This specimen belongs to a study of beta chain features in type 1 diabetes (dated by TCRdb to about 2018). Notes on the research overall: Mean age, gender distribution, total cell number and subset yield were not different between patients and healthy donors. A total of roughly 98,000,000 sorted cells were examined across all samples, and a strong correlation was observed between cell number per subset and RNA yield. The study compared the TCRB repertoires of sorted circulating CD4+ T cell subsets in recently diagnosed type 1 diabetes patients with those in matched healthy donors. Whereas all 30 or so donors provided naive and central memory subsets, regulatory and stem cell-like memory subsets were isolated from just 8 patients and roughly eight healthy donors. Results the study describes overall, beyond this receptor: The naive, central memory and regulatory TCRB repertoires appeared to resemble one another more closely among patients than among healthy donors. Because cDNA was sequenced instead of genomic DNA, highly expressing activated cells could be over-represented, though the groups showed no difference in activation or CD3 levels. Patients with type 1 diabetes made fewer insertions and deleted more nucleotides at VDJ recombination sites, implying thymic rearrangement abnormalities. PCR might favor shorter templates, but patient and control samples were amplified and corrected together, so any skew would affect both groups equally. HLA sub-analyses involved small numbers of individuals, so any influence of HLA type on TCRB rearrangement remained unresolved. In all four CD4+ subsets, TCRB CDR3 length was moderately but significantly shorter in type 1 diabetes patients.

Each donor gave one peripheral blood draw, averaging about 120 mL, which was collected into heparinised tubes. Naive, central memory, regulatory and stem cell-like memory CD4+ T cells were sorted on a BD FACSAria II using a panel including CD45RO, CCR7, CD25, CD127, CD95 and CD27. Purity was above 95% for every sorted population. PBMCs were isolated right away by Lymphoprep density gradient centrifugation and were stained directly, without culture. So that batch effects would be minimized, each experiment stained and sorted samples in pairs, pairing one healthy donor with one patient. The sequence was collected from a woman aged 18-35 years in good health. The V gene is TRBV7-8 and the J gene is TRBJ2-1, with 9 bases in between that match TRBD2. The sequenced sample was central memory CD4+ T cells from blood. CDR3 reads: CASSLGAGGASSYNEQFF. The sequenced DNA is TGTGCCAGCAGCTTAGGAGCGGGAGGAGCGAGCTCCTACAATGAGCAGTTCTTC.